This T cell receptor beta chain was retrieved from a study of cytomegalovirus exposure and HLA in healthy donors. The PCR employed 60 Vbeta primers together with 13 Jbeta primers. Clones were sequenced by immunoSEQ multiplex PCR, and TCRdb holds only the in-frame ones, with some missing. The table shows approximately 190,000 clones, with 75% to 90% occurring only once. Concerning this clone: Its antigen remains unidentified.

Findings and limits, study-wide: The HLA-A and HLA-B alleles of most subjects were reportedly predicted accurately from TCR beta sequences. A missense DCLRE1C variant was associated with V- and J-gene trimming of TCR beta chains in a later analysis, and an independent cohort replicated the association. Data from an earlier analysis indicated that most TCR beta V segments were productive either about 90% or about 30% of the time.

This TCR was sampled from a man aged 35-49 years in good health and CMV-seropositive. The sequencing sample was made of PBMCs.

The CDR3 nucleotides read TGTGCCAGCCAGGGGGCGAACTATGGCTACACCTTC. It specifies CASQGANYGYTF. The rearrangement links TRBV9 to TRBJ1-2; 8 bases match TRBD1. CDR3 length equals 12 residues. V lost 7 bases to trimming and J lost 2 bases; unmatched junction nucleotides: 1. Per the germline V gene, CDR1 is SGDLS and CDR2 is YYNGEE. The full variable domain, its missing parts supplied by reference TRBV9 and TRBJ1-2, is DSGVTQTPKHLITATGQRVTLRCSPRSGDLSVYWYQQSLDQGLQFLIQYYNGEERAKGNILERFSAQQFPDLHSELNLSSLELGDSALYFCASQGANYGYTFGSGTRLTVV.